The clone carrying this TCR beta chain came up a few times. Its antigen remains unidentified. Germline V gene sequence: CDR1 SEHNR, CDR2 FQNEAQ (reference sequence). CDR3 length: 15 residues. V was cut by 4 bases and J by 1 base, with 14 bases left in between. PCR was performed a second time for about 6 to 11 cycles using a sample-barcoded 5' primer and a J-beta primer mix. Each cDNA molecule was tagged by a template-switch adaptor that had 12 random nucleotides. TCRdb called the 5' RACE reads again in MiXCR, with one record for every CDR3 protein. The table includes about 970,000 distinct CDR3 sequences, just over 50% detected once. This entry comes from a study of blood T cells in healthy people across ages. General study findings and limits: In these data, TCR beta diversity tracked strongly with naive T cell percentage.

Sequencing was done on a sample of blood. The V gene is TRBV7-9, the J gene TRBJ2-7; D gene ambiguous. This receptor was identified in a woman aged 55-70 years in good health. The CDR3 loop is CASSSGHTLSYEQYF. As DNA, the CDR3 is TGTGCCAGCAGCTCCGGCCACACCCTTTCCTACGAGCAGTACTTC.